Presented here are 17 T cell receptor beta chains from one specimen sequenced in a study of PD-1 blockade in classical Hodgkin lymphoma. Noted time point: cycle 4 day 1 (C4D1), after six to seven weeks of nivolumab. Brentuximab vedotin exposure varied, and every patient relapsed after autologous stem cell transplantation. Data came from immunoSEQ multiplex PCR; TCRdb stores just in-frame clones and leaves some out. The sample yields 20,000 or so clones, about 80% seen once. Sequences were derived from peripheral blood mononuclear cells (PBMCs), sampled before the fourth cycle of nivolumab. The source is a human donor with classical Hodgkin lymphoma.

The chain recombines TRBV5-6 with TRBJ2-5, with TRBD2 matching over 15 bases. V trimming: 4 bases; J trimming: 5 bases; junction bases outside the gene matches: 9. The CDR3 totals 17 residues. Germline V CDR1 and CDR2: SGHDT, YYEEEE. The CDR3: CASSRWTSGRAWETQYF. The DNA for the CDR3 is TGTGCCAGCAGCAGATGGACTAGCGGGAGGGCCTGGGAGACCCAGTACTTC.

The rearrangement joins TRBV5-4 to TRBJ2-7, with D unclear. CDR3 length: 17 amino acids. Germline CDR1 reads SGHNT; CDR2 reads YYREEE (reference sequence). Trimming shortened V by 0 bases and J by 6 bases, and 22 bases separated the two germline ends. The CDR3 bases are TGTGCCAGCAGCTTGGCTATGAATTCCGGCGTTAGTGGCGAGCAGTACTTC. Its translation: CASSLAMNSGVSGEQYF.

The CDR3 nucleotides read TGTGCCAGCAGCCCTGGACAGGGGGCAGGCGAGCAGTACTTC. It translates to CASSPGQGAGEQYF. The chain uses TRBV7-3 and TRBJ2-7, with 11 bases that match TRBD1. Germline trimming cut 5 bases from V and 6 bases from J; bases unmatched to any gene: 6. Germline loops: CDR1 SGHTA, CDR2 FQGTGA. There are 14 residues in the CDR3. Combining the CDR3 with reference TRBV7-3 and TRBJ2-7 gives the whole variable domain GAGVSQTPSNKVTEKGKYVELRCDPISGHTALYWYRQSLGQGPEFLIYFQGTGAADDSGLPNDRFFAVRPEGSVSTLKIQRTERGDSAVYLCASSPGQGAGEQYFGPGTRLTVT.

The genes are TRBV6-6 and TRBJ2-6; D gene uncertain. CDR1 and CDR2 (germline): MNHNY, SVGAGI (reference sequence). Trimming removed 0 bases at V and 3 bases at J, with 6 bases between. CDR3 size: 15 residues. The CDR3 sequence: CASSYSSDGANVLTF. The CDR3 nucleotides read TGTGCCAGCAGTTACTCGAGCGATGGGGCCAACGTCCTGACTTTC.

This chain uses TRBV11-2 with TRBJ2-1, with D possibly matching TRBD1 (5 bases). The germline V gene has CDR1 SGHAT and CDR2 FQNNGV. With 3 bases removed from V and 0 bases from J, the gap between germline ends came to 21 bases. The CDR3 is made up of 19 amino acids. CDR3 in DNA: TGTGCCAGCAGCTTGAGACTCCCTCGCGGACAAAGCTCCTACAATGAGCAGTTCTTC. This sequence encodes CASSLRLPRGQSSYNEQFF.

This chain links TRBV7-2 with TRBJ2-7; D not resolved. This CDR3 is 13 amino acids long. V was cut by 1 base and J by 3 bases, with 7 bases left in between. In germline, CDR1 is SGHTA, CDR2 FQGNSA. The chain's CDR3 is CASSLGPNYEQYF. The CDR3 DNA reads TGTGCCAGCAGCTTAGGCCCGAACTACGAGCAGTACTTC.

V is TRBV14 and J is TRBJ2-6; D might be TRBD1 (7 bases). This CDR3 contains 18 residues. The V end lost 3 bases, the J end lost 0 bases, and 15 bases lay between the germline ends. Per the germline V gene, CDR1 is SGHDN and CDR2 is FVKESK. The CDR3 reads CASSQLEGAPSGANVLTF. The CDR3, as DNA: TGTGCCAGCAGCCAGTTGGAGGGGGCCCCCTCTGGGGCCAACGTCCTGACTTTC.

V usage is TRBV6-5 and J usage is TRBJ2-4; D gene ambiguous. The germline V and J ends were trimmed by 11 bases and 0 bases, with 11 bases remaining between them. Germline CDR1 and CDR2: MNHEY and SVGAGI. The CDR3 has 13 amino acids. DNA for the CDR3: TGTGCCCCCGCACCCCTAGCCAAAAACATTCAGTACTTC. Its protein is CAPAPLAKNIQYF.

The chain has TRBV5-4 and TRBJ1-1; tentatively, D is TRBD1 (5 bases). The CDR3 has 13 residues. Germline CDR1 is SGHNT and CDR2 is YYREEE (reference sequence). V gave up 1 base and J gave up 7 bases, with 11 bases separating them. The CDR3 coding sequence is TGTGCCAGCAGCTTGTTTAGGGGACGTGAAGCTTTCTTT. Its translation is CASSLFRGREAFF.

This chain uses TRBV5-1 with TRBJ2-1, with 7 bases aligning to TRBD1. The V segment lost 5 bases and the J segment 1 base; nucleotides outside the gene matches: 3. Germline loops: CDR1 SGHRS, CDR2 YFSETQ. The CDR3 runs to 14 residues. CDR3: CASSSGQSYNEQFF. CDR3 nucleotide sequence: TGCGCCAGCAGTTCGGGACAGTCCTACAATGAGCAGTTCTTC.

CDR3 sequence (DNA): TGCGCCAGCAGCCAGGTCCGTGGCCAAGGGAGCCAGCCCCAGCATTTT. Its protein product is CASSQVRGQGSQPQHF. The chain recombines TRBV4-1 with TRBJ1-5; D unresolved. The CDR3 spans 16 residues. Per the germline V gene, CDR1 is MGHRA and CDR2 is YSYEKL. V lost 3 bases and J 7 bases, leaving 19 bases between the germline ends.

The chain combines TRBV2 with TRBJ2-3, with D perhaps TRBD2 (6 bases). Trimming stripped 10 bases from V and 4 bases from J, with 15 bases between. The length of the CDR3 is 13 residues. CDR1 and CDR2 from the germline V gene are SNHLY and FYNNEI. CDR3 nucleotides: TGTGCCACCCGGGACTTTGCCTCAGATACGCAGTATTTT. Translating gives CATRDFASDTQYF.

The J gene is TRBJ2-1, the V gene TRBV28; 11 bases agree with TRBD2. Germline V gene lookup returns CDR1 MDHEN and CDR2 SYDVKM. With 8 bases clipped from V and 8 bases from J, the junction kept 5 bases outside the gene matches. The CDR3 totals 13 residues. Written as DNA, the CDR3 is TGTGCCAGCCGACTAGCGGGAATCGATGAGCAGTTCTTC. Protein product: CASRLAGIDEQFF.

V is TRBV6-5 and J is TRBJ1-6, with a weak D call TRBD1 (6 bases). The CDR3 has 15 residues. The V gene's germline CDR1 is MNHEY and CDR2 SVGAGI. V lost 7 bases, J lost 7 bases, and 17 bases lay in between. The CDR3 DNA reads TGTGCCAGCAACCGTCGCACAGGGATAAATTCACCCCTCCACTTT. It encodes CASNRRTGINSPLHF.

In DNA form, the CDR3 reads TGTGCCAGCAGTCCGGGACAGGGGTTCCAAGAGACCCAGTACTTC. Protein sequence: CASSPGQGFQETQYF. The rearrangement joins TRBV28 to TRBJ2-5, with 10 bases that match TRBD1. V was clipped by 5 bases and J by 1 base; unmatched bases: 4. Germline CDR1 is MDHEN and CDR2 is SYDVKM. The CDR3 length is 15 residues.

This clone was found a few times. The genes are TRBV7-9 and TRBJ1-3; TRBD1 agrees at 12 bases. CDR1 and CDR2 from the germline V gene are SEHNR and FQNEAQ (reference sequence). Unmatched junction bases numbered 9, after V lost 1 base and J lost 2 bases. CDR3 length equals 19 residues. CDR3: CASSLGPGTGGSAGNTIYF. The CDR3 DNA reads TGTGCCAGCAGCTTAGGTCCCGGGACAGGGGGCTCCGCTGGAAACACCATATATTTT.

This chain connects TRBV7-3 to TRBJ1-5, with D perhaps matching TRBD1 (6 bases). There are 15 residues in the CDR3. Trimming shortened V by 3 bases and J by 3 bases, and 12 bases separated the two germline ends. The V gene's germline CDR1 is SGHTA and CDR2 FQGTGA. CDR3 nucleotide sequence: TGTGCCAGCAGCTTCCTGACAGGACCCAATCAGCCCCAGCATTTT. Protein product: CASSFLTGPNQPQHF.